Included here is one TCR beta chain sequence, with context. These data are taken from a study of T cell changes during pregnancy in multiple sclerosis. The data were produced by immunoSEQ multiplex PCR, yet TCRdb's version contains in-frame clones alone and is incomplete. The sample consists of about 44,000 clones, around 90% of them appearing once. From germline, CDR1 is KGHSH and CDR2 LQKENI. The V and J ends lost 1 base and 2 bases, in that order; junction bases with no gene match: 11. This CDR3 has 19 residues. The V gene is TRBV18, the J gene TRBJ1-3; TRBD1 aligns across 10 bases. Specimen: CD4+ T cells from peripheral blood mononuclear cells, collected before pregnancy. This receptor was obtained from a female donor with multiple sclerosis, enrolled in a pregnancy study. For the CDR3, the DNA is TGTGCCAGCTCACCACGAGTCCCGGGACAGGGGAGAACTGGAAACACCATATATTTT. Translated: CASSPRVPGQGRTGNTIYF.